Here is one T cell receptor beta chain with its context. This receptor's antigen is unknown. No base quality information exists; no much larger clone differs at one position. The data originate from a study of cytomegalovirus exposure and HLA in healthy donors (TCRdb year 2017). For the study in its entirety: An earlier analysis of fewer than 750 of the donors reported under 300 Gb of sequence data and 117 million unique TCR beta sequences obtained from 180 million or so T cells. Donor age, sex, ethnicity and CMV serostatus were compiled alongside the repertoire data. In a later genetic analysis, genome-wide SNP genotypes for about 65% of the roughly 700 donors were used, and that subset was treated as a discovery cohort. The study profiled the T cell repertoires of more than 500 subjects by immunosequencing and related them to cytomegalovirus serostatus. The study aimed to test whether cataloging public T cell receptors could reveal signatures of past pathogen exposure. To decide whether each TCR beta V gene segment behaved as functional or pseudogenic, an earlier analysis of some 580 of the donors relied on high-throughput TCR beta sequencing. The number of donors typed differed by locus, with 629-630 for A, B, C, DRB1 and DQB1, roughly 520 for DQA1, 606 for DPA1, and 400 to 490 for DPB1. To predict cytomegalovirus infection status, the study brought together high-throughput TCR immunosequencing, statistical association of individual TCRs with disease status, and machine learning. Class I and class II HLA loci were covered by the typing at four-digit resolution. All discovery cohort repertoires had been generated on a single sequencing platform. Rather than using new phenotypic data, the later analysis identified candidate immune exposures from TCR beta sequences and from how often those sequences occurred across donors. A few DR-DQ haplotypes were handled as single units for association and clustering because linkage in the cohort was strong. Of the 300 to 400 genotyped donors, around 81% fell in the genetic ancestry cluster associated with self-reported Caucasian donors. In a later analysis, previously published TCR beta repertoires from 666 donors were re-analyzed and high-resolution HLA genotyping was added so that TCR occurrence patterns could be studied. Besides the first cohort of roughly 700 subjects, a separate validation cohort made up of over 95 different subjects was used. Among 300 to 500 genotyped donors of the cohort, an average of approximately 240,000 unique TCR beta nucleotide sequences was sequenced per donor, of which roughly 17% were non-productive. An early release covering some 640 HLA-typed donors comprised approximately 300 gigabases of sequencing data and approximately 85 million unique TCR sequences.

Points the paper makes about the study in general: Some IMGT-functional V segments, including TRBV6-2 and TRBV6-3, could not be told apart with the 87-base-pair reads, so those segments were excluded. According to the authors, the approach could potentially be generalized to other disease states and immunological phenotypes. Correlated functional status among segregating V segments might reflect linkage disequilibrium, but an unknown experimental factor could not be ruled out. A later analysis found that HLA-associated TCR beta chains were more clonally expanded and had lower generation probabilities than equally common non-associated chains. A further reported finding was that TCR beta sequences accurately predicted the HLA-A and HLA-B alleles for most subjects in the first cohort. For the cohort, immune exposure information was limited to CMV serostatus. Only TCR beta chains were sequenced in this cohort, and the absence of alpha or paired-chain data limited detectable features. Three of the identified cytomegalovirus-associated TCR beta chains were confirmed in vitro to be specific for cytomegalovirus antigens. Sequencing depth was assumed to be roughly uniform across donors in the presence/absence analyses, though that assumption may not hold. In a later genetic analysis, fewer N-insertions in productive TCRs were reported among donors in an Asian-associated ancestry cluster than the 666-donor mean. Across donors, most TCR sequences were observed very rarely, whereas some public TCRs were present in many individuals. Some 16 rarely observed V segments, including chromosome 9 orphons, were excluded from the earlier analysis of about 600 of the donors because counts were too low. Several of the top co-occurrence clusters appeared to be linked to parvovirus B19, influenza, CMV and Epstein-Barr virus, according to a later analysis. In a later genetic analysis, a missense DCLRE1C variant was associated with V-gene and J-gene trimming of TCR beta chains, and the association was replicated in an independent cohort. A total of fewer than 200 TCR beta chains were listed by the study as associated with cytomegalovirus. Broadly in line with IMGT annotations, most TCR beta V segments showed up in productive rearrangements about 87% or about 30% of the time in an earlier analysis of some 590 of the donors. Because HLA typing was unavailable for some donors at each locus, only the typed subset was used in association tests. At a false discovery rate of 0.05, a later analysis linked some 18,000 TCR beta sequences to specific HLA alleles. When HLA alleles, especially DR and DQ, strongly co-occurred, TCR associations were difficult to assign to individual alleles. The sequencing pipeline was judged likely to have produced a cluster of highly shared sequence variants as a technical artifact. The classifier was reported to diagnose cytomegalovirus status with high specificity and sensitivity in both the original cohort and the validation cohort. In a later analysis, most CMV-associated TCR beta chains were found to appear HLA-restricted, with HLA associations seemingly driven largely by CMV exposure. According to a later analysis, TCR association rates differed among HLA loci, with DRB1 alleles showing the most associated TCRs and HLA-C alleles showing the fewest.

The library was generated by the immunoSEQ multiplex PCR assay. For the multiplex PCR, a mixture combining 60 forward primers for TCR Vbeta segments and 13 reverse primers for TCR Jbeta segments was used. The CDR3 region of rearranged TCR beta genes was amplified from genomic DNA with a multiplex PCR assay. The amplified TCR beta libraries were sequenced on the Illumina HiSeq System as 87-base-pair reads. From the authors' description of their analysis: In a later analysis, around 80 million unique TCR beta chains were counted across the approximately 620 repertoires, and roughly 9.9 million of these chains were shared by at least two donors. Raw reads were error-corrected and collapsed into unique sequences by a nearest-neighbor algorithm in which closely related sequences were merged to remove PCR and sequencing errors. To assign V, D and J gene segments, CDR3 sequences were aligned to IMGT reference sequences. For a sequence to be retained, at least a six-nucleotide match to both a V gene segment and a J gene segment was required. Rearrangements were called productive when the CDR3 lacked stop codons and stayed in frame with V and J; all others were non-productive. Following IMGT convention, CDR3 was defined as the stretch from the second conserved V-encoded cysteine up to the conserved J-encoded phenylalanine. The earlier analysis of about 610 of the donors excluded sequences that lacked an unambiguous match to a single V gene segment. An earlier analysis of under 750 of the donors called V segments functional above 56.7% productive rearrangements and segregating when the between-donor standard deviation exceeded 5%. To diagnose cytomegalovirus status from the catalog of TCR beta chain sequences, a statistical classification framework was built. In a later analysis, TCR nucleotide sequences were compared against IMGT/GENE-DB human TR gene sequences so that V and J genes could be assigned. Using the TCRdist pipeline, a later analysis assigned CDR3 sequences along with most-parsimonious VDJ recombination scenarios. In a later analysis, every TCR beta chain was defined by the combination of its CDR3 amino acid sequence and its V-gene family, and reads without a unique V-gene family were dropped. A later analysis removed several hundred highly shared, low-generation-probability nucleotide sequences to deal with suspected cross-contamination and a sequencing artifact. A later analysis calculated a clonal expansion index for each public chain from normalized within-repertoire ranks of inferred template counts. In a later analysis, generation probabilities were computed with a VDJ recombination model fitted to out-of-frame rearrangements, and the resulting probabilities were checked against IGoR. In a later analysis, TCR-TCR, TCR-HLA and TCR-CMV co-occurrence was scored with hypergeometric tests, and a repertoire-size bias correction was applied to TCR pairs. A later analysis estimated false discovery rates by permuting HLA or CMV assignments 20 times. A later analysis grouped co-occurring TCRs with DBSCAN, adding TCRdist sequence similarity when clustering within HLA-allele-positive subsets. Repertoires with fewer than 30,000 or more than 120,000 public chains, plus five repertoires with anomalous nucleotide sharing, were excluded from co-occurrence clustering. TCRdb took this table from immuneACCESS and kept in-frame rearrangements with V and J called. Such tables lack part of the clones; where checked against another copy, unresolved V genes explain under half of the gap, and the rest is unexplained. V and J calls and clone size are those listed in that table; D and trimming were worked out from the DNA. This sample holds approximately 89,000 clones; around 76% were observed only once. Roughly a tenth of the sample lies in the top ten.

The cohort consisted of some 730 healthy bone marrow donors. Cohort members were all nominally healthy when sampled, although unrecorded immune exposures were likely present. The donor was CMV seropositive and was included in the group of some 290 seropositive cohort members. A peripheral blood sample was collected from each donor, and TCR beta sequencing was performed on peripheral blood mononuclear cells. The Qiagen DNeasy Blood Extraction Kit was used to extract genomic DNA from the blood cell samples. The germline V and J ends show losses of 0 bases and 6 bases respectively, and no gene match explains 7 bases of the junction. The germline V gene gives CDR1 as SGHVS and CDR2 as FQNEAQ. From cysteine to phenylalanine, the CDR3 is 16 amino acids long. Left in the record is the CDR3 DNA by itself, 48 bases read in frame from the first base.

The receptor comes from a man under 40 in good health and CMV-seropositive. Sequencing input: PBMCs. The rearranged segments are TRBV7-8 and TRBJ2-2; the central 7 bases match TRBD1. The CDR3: CASSLARQGFSGELFF. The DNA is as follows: TGTGCCAGCAGCTTAGCCAGACAGGGCTTTTCCGGGGAGCTGTTTTTT.